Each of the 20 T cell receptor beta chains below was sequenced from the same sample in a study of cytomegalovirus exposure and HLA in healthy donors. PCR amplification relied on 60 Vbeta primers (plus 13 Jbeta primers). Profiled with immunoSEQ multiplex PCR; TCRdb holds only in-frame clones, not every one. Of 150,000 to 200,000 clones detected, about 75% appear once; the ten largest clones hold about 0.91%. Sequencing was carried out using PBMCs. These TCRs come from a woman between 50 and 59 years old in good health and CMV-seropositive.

In DNA, the CDR3 is TGTGCCAGCAGTTTATGGGGGACAGCTTCCTACGAGCAGTACTTC. Amino acids: CASSLWGTASYEQYF. The V and J genes are TRBV28 and TRBJ2-7, with 7 nucleotides matching TRBD1. In germline, CDR1 is MDHEN, CDR2 SYDVKM. J lost 1 base, V lost 0 bases, and 3 bases had no gene match. The CDR3 is 15 residues long. The full variable domain, with the rest looked up from reference TRBV28 and TRBJ2-7, is DVKVTQSSRYLVKRTGEKVFLECVQDMDHENMFWYRQDPGLGLRLIYFSYDVKMKEKGDIPEGYSVSREKKERFSLILESASTNQTSMYLCASSLWGTASYEQYFGPGTRLTVT.

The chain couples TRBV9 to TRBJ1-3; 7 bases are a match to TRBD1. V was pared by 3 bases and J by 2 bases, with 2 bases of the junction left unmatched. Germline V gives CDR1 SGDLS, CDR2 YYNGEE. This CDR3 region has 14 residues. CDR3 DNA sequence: TGTGCCAGCAGCGCTGGGACAGCTGGAAACACCATATATTTT. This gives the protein CASSAGTAGNTIYF.

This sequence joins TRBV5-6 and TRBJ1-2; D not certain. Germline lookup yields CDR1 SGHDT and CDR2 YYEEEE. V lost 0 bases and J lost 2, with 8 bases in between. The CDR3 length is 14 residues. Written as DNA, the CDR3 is TGTGCCAGCAGCTTGGATCAACTCAACTATGGCTACACCTTC. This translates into CASSLDQLNYGYTF.

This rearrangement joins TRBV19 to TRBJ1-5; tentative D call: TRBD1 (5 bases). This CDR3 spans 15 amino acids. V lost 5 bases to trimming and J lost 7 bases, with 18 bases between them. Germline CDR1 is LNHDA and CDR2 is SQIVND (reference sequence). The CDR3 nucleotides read TGTGCCAGTAGTTTGGGCCGGACAAATTCGCAGCCCCAGCATTTT. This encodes CASSLGRTNSQPQHF. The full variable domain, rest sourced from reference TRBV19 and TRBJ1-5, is DGGITQSPKYLFRKEGQNVTLSCEQNLNHDAMYWYRQDPGQGLRLIYYSQIVNDFQKGDIAEGYSVSREKKESFPLTVTSAQKNPTAFYLCASSLGRTNSQPQHFGDGTRLSIL.

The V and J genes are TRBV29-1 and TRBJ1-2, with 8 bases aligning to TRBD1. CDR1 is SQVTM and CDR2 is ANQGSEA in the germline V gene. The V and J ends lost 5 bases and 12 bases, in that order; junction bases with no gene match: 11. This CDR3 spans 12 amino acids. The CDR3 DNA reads TGCAGCGTTCTACAGGCGGACAGGGTCCACACCTTC. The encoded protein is CSVLQADRVHTF. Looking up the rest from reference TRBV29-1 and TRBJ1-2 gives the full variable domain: SAVISQKPSRDICQRGTSLTIQCQVDSQVTMMFWYRQQPGQSLTLIATANQGSEATYESGFVIDKFPISRPNLTFSTLTVSNMSPEDSSIYLCSVLQADRVHTFGSGTRLTVV.

The CDR3 loop is CASSYTRLRGNEQFF. CDR3 bases: TGTGCCAGCAGCTACACACGACTACGAGGCAATGAGCAGTTCTTC. The chain has TRBV7-2 and TRBJ2-1; possibly TRBD2 for D (5 bases). This CDR3 comprises 15 residues. The germline V gene encodes CDR1 SGHTA and CDR2 FQGNSA. Trimming stripped 4 bases from V and 6 bases from J, with 16 bases between.

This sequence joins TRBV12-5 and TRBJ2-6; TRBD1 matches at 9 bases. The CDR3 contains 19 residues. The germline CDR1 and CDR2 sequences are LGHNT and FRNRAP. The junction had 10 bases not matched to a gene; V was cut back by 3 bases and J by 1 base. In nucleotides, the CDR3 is TGTGCTAGTGGTTTTTACGTAGGGACAGGGTTATCTGGGGCCAACGTCCTGACTTTC. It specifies CASGFYVGTGLSGANVLTF.

CDR3 in amino acids: CSALQGEAGSYNEQFF. The DNA of the CDR3 is TGCAGCGCCCTCCAAGGGGAAGCGGGGAGTTACAATGAGCAGTTCTTC. The chain has TRBV29-1 and TRBJ2-1; 7 nucleotides line up with TRBD2. The V gene's germline CDR1 is SQVTM and CDR2 ANQGSEA. The junction had 16 bases not matched to a gene; V was cut back by 7 bases and J by 4 bases. The CDR3 covers 16 residues.

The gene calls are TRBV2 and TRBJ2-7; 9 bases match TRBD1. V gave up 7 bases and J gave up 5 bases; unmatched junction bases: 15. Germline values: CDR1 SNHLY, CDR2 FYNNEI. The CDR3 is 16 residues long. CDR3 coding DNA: TGTGCCAGCATCAGAATGGGACAGGGAAGATCCCACGAGCAGTACTTC. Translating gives CASIRMGQGRSHEQYF.

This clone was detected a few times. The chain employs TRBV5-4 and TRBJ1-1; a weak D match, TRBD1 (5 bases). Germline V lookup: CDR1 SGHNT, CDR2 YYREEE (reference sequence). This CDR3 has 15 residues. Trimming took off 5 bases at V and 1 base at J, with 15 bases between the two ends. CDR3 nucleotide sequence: TGTGCCAGCAGACTCACCGGACAAGGGAACACTGAAGCTTTCTTT. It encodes CASRLTGQGNTEAFF.

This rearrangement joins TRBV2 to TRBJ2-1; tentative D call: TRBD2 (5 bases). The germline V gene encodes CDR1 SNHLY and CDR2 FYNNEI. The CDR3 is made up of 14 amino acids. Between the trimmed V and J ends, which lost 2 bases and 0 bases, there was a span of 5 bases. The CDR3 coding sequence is TGTGCCAGCAGTGAAACTAGCTCCTACAATGAGCAGTTCTTC. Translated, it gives CASSETSSYNEQFF.

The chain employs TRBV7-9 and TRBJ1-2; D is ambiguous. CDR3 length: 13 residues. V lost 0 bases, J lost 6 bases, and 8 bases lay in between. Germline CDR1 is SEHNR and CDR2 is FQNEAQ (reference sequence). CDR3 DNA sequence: TGTGCCAGCAGCTTAGCGTGGGCAGATGGCTACACCTTC. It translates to CASSLAWADGYTF.

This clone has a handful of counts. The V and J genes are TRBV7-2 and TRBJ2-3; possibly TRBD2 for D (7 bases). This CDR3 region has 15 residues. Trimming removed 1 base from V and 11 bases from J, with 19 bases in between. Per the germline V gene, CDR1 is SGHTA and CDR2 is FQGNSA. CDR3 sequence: CASSLEAGKGVVQYF. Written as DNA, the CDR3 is TGTGCCAGCAGCTTAGAAGCGGGAAAGGGGGTGGTGCAGTATTTT.

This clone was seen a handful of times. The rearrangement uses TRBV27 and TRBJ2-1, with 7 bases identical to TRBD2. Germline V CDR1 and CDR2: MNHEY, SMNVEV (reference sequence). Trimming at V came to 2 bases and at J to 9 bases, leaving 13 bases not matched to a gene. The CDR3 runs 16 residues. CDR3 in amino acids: CASSLSPRSGVGEQFF. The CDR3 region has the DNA TGTGCCAGCAGTTTAAGCCCAAGAAGCGGGGTCGGTGAGCAGTTCTTC.

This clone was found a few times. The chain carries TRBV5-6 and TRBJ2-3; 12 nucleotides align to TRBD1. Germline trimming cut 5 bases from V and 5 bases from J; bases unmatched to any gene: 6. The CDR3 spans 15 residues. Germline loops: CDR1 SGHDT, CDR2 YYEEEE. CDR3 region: CASRRGTGGRDTQYF. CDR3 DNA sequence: TGTGCCAGCAGGAGAGGGACAGGGGGCAGAGATACGCAGTATTTT.

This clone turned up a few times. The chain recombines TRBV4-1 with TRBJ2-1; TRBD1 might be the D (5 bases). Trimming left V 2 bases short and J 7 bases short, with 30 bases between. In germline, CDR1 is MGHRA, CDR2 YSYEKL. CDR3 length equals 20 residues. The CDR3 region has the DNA TGCGCCAGCAGCCAAATACCCTCTCTAGGGGCGGTCCTGTCCGGGAATGAGCAGTTCTTC. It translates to CASSQIPSLGAVLSGNEQFF.

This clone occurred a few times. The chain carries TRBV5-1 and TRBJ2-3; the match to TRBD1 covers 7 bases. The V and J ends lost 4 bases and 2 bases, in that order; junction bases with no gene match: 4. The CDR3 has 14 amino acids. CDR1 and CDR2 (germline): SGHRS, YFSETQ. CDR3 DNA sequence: TGCGCCAGCAGCCCCGGGACAGTCACAGATACGCAGTATTTT. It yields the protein CASSPGTVTDTQYF.

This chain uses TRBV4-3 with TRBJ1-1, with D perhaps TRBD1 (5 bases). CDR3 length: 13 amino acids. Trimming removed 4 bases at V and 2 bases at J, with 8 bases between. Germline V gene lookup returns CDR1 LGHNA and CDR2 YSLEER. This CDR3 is CASSLQGNTEAFF. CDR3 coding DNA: TGCGCCAGCAGCCTTCAGGGAAACACTGAAGCTTTCTTT.

CDR3 loop: CASSIAGTGLHGYTF. The DNA of the CDR3 is TGTGCCAGTAGTATTGCCGGGACAGGGCTTCATGGCTACACCTTC. The chain has TRBV19 and TRBJ1-2; TRBD1 matches 9 bases. Per germline, CDR1 LNHDA and CDR2 SQIVND (reference sequence). The CDR3 extends over 15 amino acids. Germline trimming cut 3 bases from V and 6 bases from J; bases unmatched to any gene: 8.

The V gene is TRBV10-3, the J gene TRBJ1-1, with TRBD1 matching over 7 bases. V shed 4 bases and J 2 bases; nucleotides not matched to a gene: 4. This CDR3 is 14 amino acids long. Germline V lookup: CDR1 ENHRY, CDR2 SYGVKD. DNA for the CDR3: TGTGCCATCAGTGCCGGGACAGTTAACACTGAAGCTTTCTTT. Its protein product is CAISAGTVNTEAFF.